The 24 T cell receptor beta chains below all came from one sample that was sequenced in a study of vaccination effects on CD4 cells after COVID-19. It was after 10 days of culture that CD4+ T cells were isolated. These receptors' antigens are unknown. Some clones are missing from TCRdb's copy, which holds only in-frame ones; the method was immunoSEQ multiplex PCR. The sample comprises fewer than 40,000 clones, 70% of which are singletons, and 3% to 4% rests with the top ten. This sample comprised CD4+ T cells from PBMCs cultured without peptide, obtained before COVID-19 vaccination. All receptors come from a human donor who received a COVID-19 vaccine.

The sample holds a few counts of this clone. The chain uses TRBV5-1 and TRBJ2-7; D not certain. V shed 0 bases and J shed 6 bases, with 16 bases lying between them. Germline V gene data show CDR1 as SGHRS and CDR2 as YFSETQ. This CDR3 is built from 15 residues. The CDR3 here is CASSLAPSSLGEQYF. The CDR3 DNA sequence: TGCGCCAGCAGCTTGGCCCCTAGTTCTCTAGGCGAGCAGTACTTC.

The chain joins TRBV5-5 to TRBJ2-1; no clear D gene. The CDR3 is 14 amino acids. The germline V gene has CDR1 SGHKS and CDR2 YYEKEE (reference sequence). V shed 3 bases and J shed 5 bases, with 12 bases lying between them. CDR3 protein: CASSWTPSNNEQFF. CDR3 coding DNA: TGTGCCAGCAGCTGGACCCCCTCGAACAATGAGCAGTTCTTC.

CDR3 sequence: CASSIPTVYNEQFF. CDR3 sequence (DNA): TGTGCCAGTAGTATTCCCACAGTTTACAATGAGCAGTTCTTC. The chain is built from TRBV19 and TRBJ2-1; D gene uncertain. Germline V gene sequence: CDR1 LNHDA, CDR2 SQIVND (reference sequence). The ends were cut back, 3 bases at V and 4 bases at J, with 10 bases in the middle. The CDR3 is 14 amino acids.

The CDR3 is CSASPRRQQETQYF. DNA of the CDR3: TGCAGTGCCAGTCCTCGACGGCAGCAAGAGACCCAGTACTTC. J is TRBJ2-5 and V is TRBV20-1, with D unclear. Germline CDR1 and CDR2: DFQATT and SNEGSKA (reference sequence). The CDR3 is made up of 14 amino acids. V lost 6 bases and J lost 2, with 16 bases in between.

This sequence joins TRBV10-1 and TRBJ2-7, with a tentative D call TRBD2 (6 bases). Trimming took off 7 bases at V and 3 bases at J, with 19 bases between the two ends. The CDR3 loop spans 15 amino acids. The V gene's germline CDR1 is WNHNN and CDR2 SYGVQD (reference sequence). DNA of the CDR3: TGCGCCAGCATGGTCCGGACCTCAGCGGGCTACGAGCAGTACTTC. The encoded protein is CASMVRTSAGYEQYF.

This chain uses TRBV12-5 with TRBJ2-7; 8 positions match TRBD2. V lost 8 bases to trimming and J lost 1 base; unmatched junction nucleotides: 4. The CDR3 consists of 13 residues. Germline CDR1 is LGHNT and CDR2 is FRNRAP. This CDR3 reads CASSPSGSYEQYF. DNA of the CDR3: TGTGCTAGTTCGCCTAGCGGGTCCTACGAGCAGTACTTC.

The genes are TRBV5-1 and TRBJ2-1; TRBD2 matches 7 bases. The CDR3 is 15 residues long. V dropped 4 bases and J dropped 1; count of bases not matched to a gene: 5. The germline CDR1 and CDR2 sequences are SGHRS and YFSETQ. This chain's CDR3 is CASSPTSESYNEQFF. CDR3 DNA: TGCGCCAGCAGCCCCACTAGCGAATCCTACAATGAGCAGTTCTTC.

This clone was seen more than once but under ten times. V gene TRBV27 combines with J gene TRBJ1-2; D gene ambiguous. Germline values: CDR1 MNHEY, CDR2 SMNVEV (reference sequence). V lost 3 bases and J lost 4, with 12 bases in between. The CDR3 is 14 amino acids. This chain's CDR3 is CASSFAGSFYGYTF. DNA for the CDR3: TGTGCCAGCAGTTTTGCAGGTTCCTTCTATGGCTACACCTTC.

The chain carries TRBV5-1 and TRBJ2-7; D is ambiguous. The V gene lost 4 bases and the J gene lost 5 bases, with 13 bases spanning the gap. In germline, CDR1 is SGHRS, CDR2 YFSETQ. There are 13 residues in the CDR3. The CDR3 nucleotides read TGCGCCAGCAGCGAGCCGGTGACAAACGAGCAGTACTTC. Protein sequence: CASSEPVTNEQYF.

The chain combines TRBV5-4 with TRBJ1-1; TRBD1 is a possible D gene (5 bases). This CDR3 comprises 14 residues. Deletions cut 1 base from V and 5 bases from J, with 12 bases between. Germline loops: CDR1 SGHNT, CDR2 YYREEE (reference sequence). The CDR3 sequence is CASSLWGGGTEAFF. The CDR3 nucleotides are TGTGCCAGCAGCTTGTGGGGGGGTGGAACTGAAGCTTTCTTT. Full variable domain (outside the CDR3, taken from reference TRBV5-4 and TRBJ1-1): ETGVTQSPTHLIKTRGQQVTLRCSSQSGHNTVSWYQQALGQGPQFIFQYYREEENGRGNFPPRFSGLQFPNYSSELNVNALELDDSALYLCASSLWGGGTEAFFGQGTRLTVV.

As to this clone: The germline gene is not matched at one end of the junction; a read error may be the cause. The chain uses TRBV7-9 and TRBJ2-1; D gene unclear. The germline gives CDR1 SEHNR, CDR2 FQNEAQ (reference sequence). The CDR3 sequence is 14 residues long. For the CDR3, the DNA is TGTGCCACCAGCTTCGCTAGCTCCTACAATGAGCAGTTCTTC. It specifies CATSFASSYNEQFF.

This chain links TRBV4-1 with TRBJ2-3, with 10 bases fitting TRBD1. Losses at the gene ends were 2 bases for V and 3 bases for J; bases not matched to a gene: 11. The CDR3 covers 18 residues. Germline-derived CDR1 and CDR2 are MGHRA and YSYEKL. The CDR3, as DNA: TGCGCCAGCAGCCAATTGCTGGCGGGACAGGGGAGGACAGATACGCAGTATTTT. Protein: CASSQLLAGQGRTDTQYF.

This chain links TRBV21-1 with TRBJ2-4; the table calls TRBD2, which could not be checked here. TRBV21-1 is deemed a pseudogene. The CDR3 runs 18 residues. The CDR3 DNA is TGTGCCAGCAGCGTCCGGACTAGCGGGGCCTTAGCCAAAAACATTCAGTACTTC. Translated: CASSVRTSGALAKNIQYF.

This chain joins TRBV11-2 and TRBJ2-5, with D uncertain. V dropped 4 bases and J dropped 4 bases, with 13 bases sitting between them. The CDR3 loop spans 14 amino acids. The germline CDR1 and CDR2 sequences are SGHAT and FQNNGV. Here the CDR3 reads CASSWIQTTETQYF. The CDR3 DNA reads TGTGCCAGCAGCTGGATCCAGACAACAGAGACCCAGTACTTC.

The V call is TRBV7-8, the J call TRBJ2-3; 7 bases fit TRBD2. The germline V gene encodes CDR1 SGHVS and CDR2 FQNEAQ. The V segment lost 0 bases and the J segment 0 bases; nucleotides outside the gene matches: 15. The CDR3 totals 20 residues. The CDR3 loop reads CASSLAGEGLAGLSTDTQYF. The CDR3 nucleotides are TGTGCCAGCAGCTTAGCCGGGGAGGGGTTAGCGGGTCTTAGCACAGATACGCAGTATTTT.

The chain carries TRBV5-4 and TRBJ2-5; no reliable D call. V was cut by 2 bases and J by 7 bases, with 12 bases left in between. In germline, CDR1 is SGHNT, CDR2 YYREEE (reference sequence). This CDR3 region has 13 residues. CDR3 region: CASSFEPLRTQYF. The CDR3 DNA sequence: TGTGCCAGCAGCTTCGAACCTCTGAGGACCCAGTACTTC.

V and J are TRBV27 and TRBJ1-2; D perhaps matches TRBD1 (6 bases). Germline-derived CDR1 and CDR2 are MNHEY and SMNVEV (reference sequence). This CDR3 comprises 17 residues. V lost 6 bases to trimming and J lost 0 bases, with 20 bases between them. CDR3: CASSPRGGGGANYGYTF. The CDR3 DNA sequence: TGTGCCAGCAGCCCCCGAGGGGGAGGGGGAGCTAACTATGGCTACACCTTC.

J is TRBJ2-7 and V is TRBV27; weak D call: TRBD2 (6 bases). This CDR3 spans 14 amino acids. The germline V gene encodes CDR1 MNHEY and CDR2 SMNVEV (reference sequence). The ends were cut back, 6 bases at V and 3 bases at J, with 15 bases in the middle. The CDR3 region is CASSSPPGSYEQYF. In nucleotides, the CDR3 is TGTGCCAGCAGCTCACCTCCCGGGAGCTACGAGCAGTACTTC.

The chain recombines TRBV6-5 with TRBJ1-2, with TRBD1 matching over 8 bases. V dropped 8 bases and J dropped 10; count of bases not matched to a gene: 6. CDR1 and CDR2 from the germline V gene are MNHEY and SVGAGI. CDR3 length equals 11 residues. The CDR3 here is CASGQGRDYTF. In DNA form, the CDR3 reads TGTGCCAGCGGACAGGGTCGAGACTACACCTTC.

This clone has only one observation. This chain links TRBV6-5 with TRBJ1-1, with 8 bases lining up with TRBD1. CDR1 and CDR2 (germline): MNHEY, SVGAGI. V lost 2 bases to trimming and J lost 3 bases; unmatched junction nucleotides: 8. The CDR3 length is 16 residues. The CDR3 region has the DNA TGTGCCAGCAGTTACCGACTGACAGGGGCGGACACTGAAGCTTTCTTT. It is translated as CASSYRLTGADTEAFF.

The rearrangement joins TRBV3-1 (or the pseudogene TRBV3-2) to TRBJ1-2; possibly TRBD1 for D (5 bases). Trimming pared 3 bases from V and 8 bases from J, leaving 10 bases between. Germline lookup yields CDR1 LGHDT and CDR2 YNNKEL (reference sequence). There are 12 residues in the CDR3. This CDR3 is CASSQLGAGYTF. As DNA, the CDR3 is TGTGCCAGCAGCCAGCTAGGGGCCGGCTACACCTTC.

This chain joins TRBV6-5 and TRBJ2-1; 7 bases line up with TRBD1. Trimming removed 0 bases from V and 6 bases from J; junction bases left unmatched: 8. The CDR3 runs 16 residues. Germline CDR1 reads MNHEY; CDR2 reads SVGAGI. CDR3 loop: CASSYSTTGATNEQFF. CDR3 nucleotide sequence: TGTGCCAGCAGTTACTCGACTACAGGGGCTACCAATGAGCAGTTCTTC.

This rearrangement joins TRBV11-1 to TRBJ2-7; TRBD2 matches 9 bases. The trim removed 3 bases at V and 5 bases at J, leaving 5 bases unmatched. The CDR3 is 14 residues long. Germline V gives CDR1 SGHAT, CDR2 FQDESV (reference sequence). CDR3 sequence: CASSFLAGLNEQYF. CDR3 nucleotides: TGTGCCAGCAGCTTTCTAGCGGGACTCAACGAGCAGTACTTC.

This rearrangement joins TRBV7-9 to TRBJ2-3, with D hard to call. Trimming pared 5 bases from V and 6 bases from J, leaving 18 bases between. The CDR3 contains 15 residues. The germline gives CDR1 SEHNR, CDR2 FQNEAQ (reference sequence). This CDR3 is CASSRSDGSWDTQYF. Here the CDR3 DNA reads TGTGCCAGCAGCCGTTCGGACGGATCCTGGGATACGCAGTATTTT. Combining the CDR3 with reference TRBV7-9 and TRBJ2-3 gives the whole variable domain DTGVSQNPRHKITKRGQNVTFRCDPISEHNRLYWYRQTLGQGPEFLTYFQNEAQLEKSRLLSDRFSAERPKGSFSTLEIQRTEQGDSAMYLCASSRSDGSWDTQYFGPGTRLTVL.